Shown below are 9 T cell receptor beta chains from a single sample sequenced in a study of T cell repertoires in cytomegalovirus infection. One entry per CDR3 protein, called by TCRdb with MiXCR from the reads. This sample carries roughly 760,000 distinct CDR3 sequences, 35% of them seen once, and the ten largest clones take about 2.8%. The material sequenced was PBMCs. Receptors were obtained from a human donor in good health (CMV status not recorded). Some clones in this sample may be carry-over from other donors' samples.

There are a few counts of this clonotype. The V call is TRBV12-3 or TRBV12-4, the J call TRBJ2-3; D is undetermined. The CDR3 is made up of 13 amino acids. The V end was cut by 8 bases, the J end by 0 bases, with 9 bases between. The CDR3 nucleotides read TGTGCCAGCCACAATCCTAGCACAGATACGCAGTATTTT. It translates to CASHNPSTDTQYF.

This clonotype occurred a few times. V and J are TRBV27 and TRBJ1-2, with D tentatively TRBD1 (6 bases). V was shortened by 2 bases and J by 4 bases, with 23 bases between the two germline ends. The CDR3 totals 18 residues. Germline CDR1 MNHEY, CDR2 SMNVEV (reference sequence). In DNA, the CDR3 is TGTGCCAGCAGTTTAAGAGGGTTTGGGGGGGCCGGGATCTATGGCTACACCTTC. Encoded protein: CASSLRGFGGAGIYGYTF.

A note on this clonotype: Mismatch with germline at one junction end may stem from a read error. This sequence joins TRBV7-2 and TRBJ2-7; D gene uncertain. From germline, CDR1 is SGHTA and CDR2 FQGNSA. This CDR3 is 14 amino acids long. DNA of the CDR3: TGTGCCAGCGGCTTAGGTGGGCTGCCCTACGAGCAGTACTTC. This translates into CASGLGGLPYEQYF.

Only a few counts were recorded for this clonotype. The V and J genes are TRBV7-9 and TRBJ2-1; 13 positions agree with TRBD2. Germline V gives CDR1 SEHNR, CDR2 FQNEAQ (reference sequence). There are 16 residues in the CDR3. Unmatched junction bases numbered 4, after V lost 1 base and J lost 7 bases. The CDR3, as DNA: TGTGCCAGCAGCTTAGAGAGGACTAGCGGGAGTAATGAGCAGTTCTTC. Its protein is CASSLERTSGSNEQFF.

The chain carries TRBV28 and TRBJ2-7, with 12 bases matching TRBD2. Germline values: CDR1 MDHEN, CDR2 SYDVKM. The CDR3 has 16 residues. Trimming cost V 7 bases and J 2 bases; bases outside gene matches: 9. CDR3 region: CASKLAGGGGTYEQYF. CDR3 in DNA: TGTGCCAGCAAACTAGCGGGAGGCGGGGGAACCTACGAGCAGTACTTC.

This clonotype was detected a few times. V and J are TRBV6-1 and TRBJ1-2; the D gene is possibly TRBD1 (5 bases). This CDR3 is built from 15 residues. Between the trimmed V and J ends, which lost 5 bases and 0 bases, there was a span of 13 bases. CDR1 is MNHNS, CDR2 SASEGT, per germline. The CDR3 DNA sequence: TGTGCCAGCAGTTTCACCAGGGAAGCTAACTATGGCTACACCTTC. Amino acids: CASSFTREANYGYTF.

The V gene is TRBV7-9, the J gene TRBJ2-7, with TRBD1 identical over 11 bases. V gave up 5 bases and J gave up 2 bases; unmatched junction bases: 5. Germline V gene sequence: CDR1 SEHNR, CDR2 FQNEAQ (reference sequence). The CDR3 loop spans 15 amino acids. This CDR3 reads CASSTGDRGAYEQYF. In nucleotides, the CDR3 is TGTGCCAGCAGCACCGGGGACAGGGGGGCCTACGAGCAGTACTTC.

This chain uses TRBV20-1 with TRBJ2-7; 11 positions match TRBD2. The CDR3 is 14 residues long. Germline lookup yields CDR1 DFQATT and CDR2 SNEGSKA (reference sequence). Trimming took 4 bases from V and 0 from J; bases not matched to a gene: 2. The CDR3 DNA reads TGCAGTGCTACAGGGACTAGCGGCTCCTACGAGCAGTACTTC. It translates to CSATGTSGSYEQYF.

The chain recombines TRBV20-1 with TRBJ2-7; TRBD2 agrees at 7 bases. CDR3 length: 15 amino acids. The germline CDR1 and CDR2 sequences are DFQATT and SNEGSKA (reference sequence). The V gene end was trimmed by 0 bases and the J gene end by 4 bases; junction bases not matched to a gene: 9. CDR3 DNA sequence: TGCAGTGCTAGAGATCGGGGAGGGGCGAGTTACGAGCAGTACTTC. Encoded protein: CSARDRGGASYEQYF.